This T cell receptor beta chain was retrieved from a study of blood T cell repertoires in COVID-19 (dated by TCRdb to 2018 to 2020). In terms of the full investigation: The collaborator samples originated in the United States, Italy and Spain and spanned the acute and convalescent phases of COVID-19. The prospective study material was composed of cDNA or gDNA derived from T cells, B-cell-depleted T cells, or PBMCs. The dataset comprised deeply sampled blood TCRbeta repertoires from subjects exposed to, actively infected with, or recovered from COVID-19. The repertoires were released in a freely available public database intended as a resource for research on the immune response to SARS-CoV-2. Samples were obtained from the ongoing ImmuneRACE study (first 160 participants) and from 1,254 subjects provided by 6 global collaborators. A de-identified subject ID, COVID-19 status, age in years and sex were almost always included in the sample metadata. Where available, HLA class I and class II types were taken from metadata supplied by the sample provider and were not determined by assay-based typing.

General findings and caveats noted by the study authors: The quantity of clinical and demographic metadata differed by source and by participant and was supplied without curation.

Participants in the prospective study were aged roughly 18 to 100 years, lived in 20 to 25 United States geographic areas, and enrolled through a virtual design. To assign participants to cohorts, the prospective study relied on clinical history that participants themselves reported in a screening survey and a study questionnaire. Mobile phlebotomists in the prospective study collected whole blood, serum and a nasopharyngeal or oropharyngeal swab from every participant. Additional blood draws and questionnaires over an approximately 2-month period could optionally be provided by prospective study participants. Blood samples from the prospective study were shipped frozen or at room temperature prior to DNA extraction. TCRbeta CDR3 regions were amplified from genomic DNA using the immunoSEQ Assay, a bias-controlled multiplex PCR. Per the original workflow: Nucleated cell counts per sample were estimated from amplification of reference gene primers within the assay. Sequence reads were collapsed and filtered to measure the absolute abundance of every unique TCRbeta CDR3 rearrangement. For each sample, productive Simpson clonality was calculated by taking the square root of Simpson's diversity index across productive rearrangements. The table comes from immuneACCESS by way of TCRdb, which keeps in-frame sequences with V and J called. Part of the clones is missing from these tables; in studies checked, under half for an unresolved V gene and the rest for unknown reasons. V and J calls and clone size are given by that table; D and trimming were obtained from the DNA. For this sample there are about 250,000 clones; approximately 86% appear just once. The ten top clones hold about 2.5% of the sample.

The CDR3 goes from the cysteine to the phenylalanine over 15 residues. Only the CDR3 part of the read is kept: 45 bases, read in frame from the first base. The germline V gene encodes CDR1 SSHAT and CDR2 FNYEAQ (reference sequence). Concerning this clone: Its antigen is still unknown. Relative to the germline gene, one junction end is altered; a read error may explain this.

The material sequenced was PBMCs or T cells enriched from blood (not recorded which). The source of this sequence is a woman between 25 and 40 years old with acute COVID-19. Recombination joined TRBV7-7 with TRBJ2-1; TRBD2 matches 9 bases in the middle. This receptor carries the CDR3 CASSPGLAKNNEQFF. The nucleotide sequence is TGTGCTAGCAGCCCGGGACTAGCTAAGAACAATGAGCAGTTCTTC.